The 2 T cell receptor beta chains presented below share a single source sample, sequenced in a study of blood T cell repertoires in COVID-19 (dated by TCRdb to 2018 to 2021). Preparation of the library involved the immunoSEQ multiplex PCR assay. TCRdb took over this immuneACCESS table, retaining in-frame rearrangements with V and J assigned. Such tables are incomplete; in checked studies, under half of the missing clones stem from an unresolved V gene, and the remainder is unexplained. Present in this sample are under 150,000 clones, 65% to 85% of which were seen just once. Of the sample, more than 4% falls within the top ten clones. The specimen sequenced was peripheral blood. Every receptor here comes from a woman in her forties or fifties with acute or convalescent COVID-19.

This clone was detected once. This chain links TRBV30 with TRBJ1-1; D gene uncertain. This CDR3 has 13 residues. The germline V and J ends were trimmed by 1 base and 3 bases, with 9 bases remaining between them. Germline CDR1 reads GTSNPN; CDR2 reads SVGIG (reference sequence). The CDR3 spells CAWSGQSYTEAFF. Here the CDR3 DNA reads TGTGCCTGGAGTGGGCAGTCCTACACTGAAGCTTTCTTT.

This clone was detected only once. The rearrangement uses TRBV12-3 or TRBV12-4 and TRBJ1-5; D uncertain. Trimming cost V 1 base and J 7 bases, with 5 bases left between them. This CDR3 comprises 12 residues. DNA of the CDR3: TGTGCCAGCAGTTTAGGAGAACAGCCCCAGCATTTT. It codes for CASSLGEQPQHF.